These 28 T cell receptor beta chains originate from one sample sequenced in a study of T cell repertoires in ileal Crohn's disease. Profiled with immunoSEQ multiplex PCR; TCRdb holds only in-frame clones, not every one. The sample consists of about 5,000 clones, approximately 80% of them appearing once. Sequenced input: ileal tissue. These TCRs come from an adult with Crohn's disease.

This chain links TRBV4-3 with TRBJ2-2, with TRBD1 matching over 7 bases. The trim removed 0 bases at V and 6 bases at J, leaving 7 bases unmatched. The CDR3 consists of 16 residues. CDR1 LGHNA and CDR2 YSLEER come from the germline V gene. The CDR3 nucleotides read TGCGCCAGCAGCCAAGATGGGGAAGGGGGCGCCGGGGAGCTGTTTTTT. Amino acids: CASSQDGEGGAGELFF.

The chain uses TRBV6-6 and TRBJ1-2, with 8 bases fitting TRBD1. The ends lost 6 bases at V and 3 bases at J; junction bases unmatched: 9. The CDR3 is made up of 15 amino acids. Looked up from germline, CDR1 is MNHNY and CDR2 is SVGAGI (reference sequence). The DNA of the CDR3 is TGTGCCAGCAGGGCTGTCGGACAGGGCTACTATGGCTACACCTTC. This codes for CASRAVGQGYYGYTF.

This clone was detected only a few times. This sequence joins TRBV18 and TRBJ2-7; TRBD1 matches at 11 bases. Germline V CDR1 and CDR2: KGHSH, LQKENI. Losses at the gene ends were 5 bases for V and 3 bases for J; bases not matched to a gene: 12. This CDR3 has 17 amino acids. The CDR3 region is CASSFGQGAKLSYEQYF. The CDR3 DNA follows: TGTGCCAGCTCATTTGGACAGGGGGCTAAGCTGAGCTACGAGCAGTACTTC.

Here the CDR3 reads CASSFMTSGDNEQFF. The CDR3 coding sequence is TGTGCCAGCAGCTTTATGACTAGCGGCGACAATGAGCAGTTCTTC. V and J are TRBV7-9 and TRBJ2-1, with 9 bases that match TRBD2. The ends lost 3 bases at V and 5 bases at J; junction bases unmatched: 5. The CDR3 has 15 amino acids. Germline V gene lookup returns CDR1 SEHNR and CDR2 FQNEAQ (reference sequence).

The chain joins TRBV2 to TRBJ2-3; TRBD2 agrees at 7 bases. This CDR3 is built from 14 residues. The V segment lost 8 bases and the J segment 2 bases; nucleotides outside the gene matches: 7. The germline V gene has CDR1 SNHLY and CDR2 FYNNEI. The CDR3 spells CASLAGVLTDTQYF. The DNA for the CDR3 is TGTGCCAGCTTGGCGGGAGTCCTCACAGATACGCAGTATTTT. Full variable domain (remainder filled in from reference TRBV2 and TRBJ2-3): EPEVTQTPSHQVTQMGQEVILRCVPISNHLYFYWYRQILGQKVEFLVSFYNNEISEKSEIFDDQFSVERPDGSNFTLKIRSTKLEDSAMYFCASLAGVLTDTQYFGPGTRLTVL.

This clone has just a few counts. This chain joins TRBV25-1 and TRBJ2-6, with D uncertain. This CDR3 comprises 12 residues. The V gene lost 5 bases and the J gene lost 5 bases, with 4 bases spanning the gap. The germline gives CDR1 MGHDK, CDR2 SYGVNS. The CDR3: CASSNRANVLTF. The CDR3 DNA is TGTGCCAGCAGTAACAGGGCCAACGTCCTGACTTTC. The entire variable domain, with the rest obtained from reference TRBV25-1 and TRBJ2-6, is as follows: EADIYQTPRYLVIGTGKKITLECSQTMGHDKMYWYQQDPGMELHLIHYSYGVNSTEKGDLSSESTVSRIRTEHFPLTLESARPSHTSQYLCASSNRANVLTFGAGSRLTVL.

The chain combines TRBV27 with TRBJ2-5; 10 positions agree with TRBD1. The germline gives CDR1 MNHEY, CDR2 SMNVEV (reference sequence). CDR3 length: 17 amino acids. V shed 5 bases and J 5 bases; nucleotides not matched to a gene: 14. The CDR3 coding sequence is TGTGCCAGCAGTCCTCAGACAGGGGGCTTCAGGGGGGAGACCCAGTACTTC. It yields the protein CASSPQTGGFRGETQYF.

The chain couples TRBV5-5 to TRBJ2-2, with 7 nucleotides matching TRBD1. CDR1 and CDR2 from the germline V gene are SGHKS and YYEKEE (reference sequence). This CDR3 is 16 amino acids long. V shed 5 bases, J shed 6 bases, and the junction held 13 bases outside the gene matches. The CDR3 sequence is CASRIGTAAFAGELFF. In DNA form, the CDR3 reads TGTGCCAGCAGAATAGGGACAGCAGCATTCGCCGGGGAGCTGTTTTTT.

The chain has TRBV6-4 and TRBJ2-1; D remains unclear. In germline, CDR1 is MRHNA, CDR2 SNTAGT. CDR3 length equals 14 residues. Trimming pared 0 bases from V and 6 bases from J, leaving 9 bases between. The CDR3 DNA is TGTGCCAGCAGTGACTCATCTTCTCCCAATGAGCAGTTCTTC. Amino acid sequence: CASSDSSSPNEQFF.

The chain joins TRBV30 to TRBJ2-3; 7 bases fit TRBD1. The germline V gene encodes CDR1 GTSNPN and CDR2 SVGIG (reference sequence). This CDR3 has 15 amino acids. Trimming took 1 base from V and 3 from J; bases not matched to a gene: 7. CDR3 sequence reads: CAWSARDRLTDTQYF. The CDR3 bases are TGTGCCTGGAGTGCCCGGGACAGACTTACAGATACGCAGTATTTT.

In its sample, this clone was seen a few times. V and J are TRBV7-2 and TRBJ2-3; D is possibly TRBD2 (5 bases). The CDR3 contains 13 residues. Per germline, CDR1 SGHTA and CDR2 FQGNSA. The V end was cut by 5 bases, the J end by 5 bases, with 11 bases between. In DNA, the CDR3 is TGTGCCAGCAGCCAGAGGGATCGAGATACGCAGTATTTT. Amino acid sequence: CASSQRDRDTQYF.

The CDR3 here is CASSLVRLSGEQYF. In nucleotides, the CDR3 is TGCGCCAGCAGCTTGGTTCGACTCTCCGGCGAGCAGTACTTC. The chain is built from TRBV5-1 and TRBJ2-7; the D is unclear. Germline lookup yields CDR1 SGHRS and CDR2 YFSETQ. The CDR3 covers 14 residues. Between the trimmed V and J ends, which lost 0 bases and 6 bases, there was a span of 13 bases.

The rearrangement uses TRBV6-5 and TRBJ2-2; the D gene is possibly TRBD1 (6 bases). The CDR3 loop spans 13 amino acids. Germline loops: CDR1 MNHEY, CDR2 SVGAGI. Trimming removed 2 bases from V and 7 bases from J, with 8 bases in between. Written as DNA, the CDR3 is TGTGCCAGCAGTTACGAAGGGGGCGGGGAGCTGTTTTTT. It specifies CASSYEGGGELFF.

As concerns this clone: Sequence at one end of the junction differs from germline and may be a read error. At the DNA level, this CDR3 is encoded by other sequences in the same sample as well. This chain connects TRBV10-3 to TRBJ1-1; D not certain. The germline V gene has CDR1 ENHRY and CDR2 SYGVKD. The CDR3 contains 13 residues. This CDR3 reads CAISDAGNTEAFF. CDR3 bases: TGTGCCATCAGTGACGCGGGGAACACTGAGGCTTTCTTT.

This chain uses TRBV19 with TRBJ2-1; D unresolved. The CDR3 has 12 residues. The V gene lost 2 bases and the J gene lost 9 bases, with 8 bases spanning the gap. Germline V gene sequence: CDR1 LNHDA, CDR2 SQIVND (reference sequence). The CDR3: CASSITRGEQFF. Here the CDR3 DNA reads TGTGCCAGTAGTATAACCCGAGGTGAGCAGTTCTTC.

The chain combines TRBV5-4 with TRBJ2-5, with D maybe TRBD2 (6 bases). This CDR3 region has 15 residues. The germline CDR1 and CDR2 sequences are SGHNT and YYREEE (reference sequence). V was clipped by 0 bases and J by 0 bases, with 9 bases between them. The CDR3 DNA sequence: TGTGCCAGCAGCTTGGCAGGGAGGTACCAAGAGACCCAGTACTTC. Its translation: CASSLAGRYQETQYF.

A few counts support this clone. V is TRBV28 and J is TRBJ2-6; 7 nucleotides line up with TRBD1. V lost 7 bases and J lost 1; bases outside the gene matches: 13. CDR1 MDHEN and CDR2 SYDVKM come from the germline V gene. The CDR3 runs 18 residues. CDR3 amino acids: CASTPQGVRGSGANVLTF. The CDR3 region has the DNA TGTGCCAGCACCCCTCAGGGGGTGAGGGGTTCTGGGGCCAACGTCCTGACTTTC.

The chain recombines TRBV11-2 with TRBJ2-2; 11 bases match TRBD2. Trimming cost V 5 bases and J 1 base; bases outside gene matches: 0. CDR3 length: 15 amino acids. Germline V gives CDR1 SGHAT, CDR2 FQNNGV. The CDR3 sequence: CASSTSGRNTGELFF. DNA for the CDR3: TGTGCCAGCAGCACTAGCGGGAGGAACACCGGGGAGCTGTTTTTT.

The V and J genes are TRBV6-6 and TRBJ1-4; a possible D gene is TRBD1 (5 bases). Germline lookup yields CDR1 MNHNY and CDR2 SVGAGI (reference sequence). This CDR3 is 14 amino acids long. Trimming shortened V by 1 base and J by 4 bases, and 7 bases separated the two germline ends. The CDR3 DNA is TGTGCCAGCAGTTACTTCGGGGGTAATGAAAAACTGTTTTTT. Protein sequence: CASSYFGGNEKLFF.

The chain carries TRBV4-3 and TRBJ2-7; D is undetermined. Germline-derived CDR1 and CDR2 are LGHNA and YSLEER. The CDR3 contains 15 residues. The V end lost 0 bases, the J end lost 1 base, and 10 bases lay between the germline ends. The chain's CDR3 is CASSQEAVQSYEQYF. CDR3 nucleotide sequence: TGCGCCAGCAGCCAAGAAGCTGTCCAATCCTACGAGCAGTACTTC.

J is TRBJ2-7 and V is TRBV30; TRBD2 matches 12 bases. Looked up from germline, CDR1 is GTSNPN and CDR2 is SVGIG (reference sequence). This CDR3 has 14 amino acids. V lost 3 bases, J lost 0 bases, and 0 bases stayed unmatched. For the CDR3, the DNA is TGTGCCTGGAGGACTAGCGGGGGCTCCTACGAGCAGTACTTC. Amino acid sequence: CAWRTSGGSYEQYF.

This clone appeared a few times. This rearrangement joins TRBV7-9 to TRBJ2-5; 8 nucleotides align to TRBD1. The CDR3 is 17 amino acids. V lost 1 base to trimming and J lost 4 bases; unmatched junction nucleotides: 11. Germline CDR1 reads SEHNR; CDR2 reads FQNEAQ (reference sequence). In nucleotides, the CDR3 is TGTGCCAGCAGCTTAGGGGAAGTGGGCAGGGGGCGAGAGACCCAGTACTTC. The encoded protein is CASSLGEVGRGRETQYF.

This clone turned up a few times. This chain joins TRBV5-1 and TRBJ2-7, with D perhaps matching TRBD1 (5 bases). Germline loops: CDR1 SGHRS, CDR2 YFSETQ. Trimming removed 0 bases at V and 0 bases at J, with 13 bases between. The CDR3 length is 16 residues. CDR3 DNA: TGCGCCAGCAGCTTGGGGGCAGGGCCGAGCTCCTACGAGCAGTACTTC. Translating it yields CASSLGAGPSSYEQYF.

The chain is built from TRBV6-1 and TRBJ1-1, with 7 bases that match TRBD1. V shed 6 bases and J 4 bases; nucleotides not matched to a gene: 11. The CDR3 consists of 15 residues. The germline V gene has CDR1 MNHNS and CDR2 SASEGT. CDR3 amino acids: CASRPNRGRGTEAFF. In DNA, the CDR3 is TGTGCCAGCAGGCCGAACAGGGGTAGGGGCACTGAAGCTTTCTTT.

CDR3 in amino acids: CSVGGLAPEQFF. The CDR3 nucleotides read TGCAGCGTGGGAGGCCTAGCGCCTGAGCAGTTCTTC. The chain has TRBV29-1 and TRBJ2-1, with TRBD2 as a possible D gene (6 bases). The CDR3 is 12 amino acids. Trimming pared 6 bases from V and 9 bases from J, leaving 15 bases between. Looked up from germline, CDR1 is SQVTM and CDR2 is ANQGSEA.

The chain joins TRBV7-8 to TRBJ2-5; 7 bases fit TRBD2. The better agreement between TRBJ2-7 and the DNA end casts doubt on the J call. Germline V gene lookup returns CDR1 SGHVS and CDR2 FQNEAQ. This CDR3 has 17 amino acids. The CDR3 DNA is TGTGCCAGCAGCCGGGGGACCCTAGCGGAAAACTCCTACGAGCAGTACTTC. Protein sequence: CASSRGTLAENSYEQYF.

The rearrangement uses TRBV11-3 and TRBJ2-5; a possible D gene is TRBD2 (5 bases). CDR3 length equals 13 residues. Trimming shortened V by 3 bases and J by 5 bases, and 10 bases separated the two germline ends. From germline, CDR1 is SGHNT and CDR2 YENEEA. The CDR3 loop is CASSFRDYETQYF. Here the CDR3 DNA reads TGTGCCAGCAGCTTCCGCGACTATGAGACCCAGTACTTC.

The CDR3 loop reads CASSGRLAGGYNEQFF. CDR3 nucleotide sequence: TGTGCCAGCAGTGGGCGACTAGCGGGGGGGTACAATGAGCAGTTCTTC. This sequence joins TRBV28 and TRBJ2-1; TRBD2 agrees at 14 bases. The germline V gene has CDR1 MDHEN and CDR2 SYDVKM. This CDR3 spans 16 amino acids. The V gene end was trimmed by 5 bases and the J gene end by 4 bases; junction bases not matched to a gene: 4.